These 20 T cell receptor beta chains share one sample of origin, sequenced in a study of regulatory T cells. Whole-study findings and limits: Compared with autologous conventional CD4+ cells and control regulatory cells, CD3G-deficient regulatory T cells showed reduced diversity.

No antigen is known for these receptors. Amplification used 52 TRBV primers and 13 TRBJ primers. Generated by immunoSEQ multiplex PCR, the TCRdb table keeps only in-frame clones and is missing some. The sample holds fewer than 4,500 clones, approximately 92% seen once. The sample consisted of CD4+ Tregs sorted from blood. These receptors all come from a child aged 2 to 10 with CD3G deficiency.

The chain links TRBV19 to TRBJ2-7; D unclear. With 3 bases removed from V and 5 bases from J, the gap between germline ends came to 17 bases. This CDR3 spans 15 amino acids. CDR1 is LNHDA, CDR2 SQIVND, per germline (reference sequence). The CDR3, as DNA: TGTGCCAGTAGTATGACGACGGTCCCTTATAACGAGCAGTACTTC. This encodes CASSMTTVPYNEQYF.

This chain connects TRBV28 to TRBJ1-2, with a weak D call TRBD1 (5 bases). CDR1 is MDHEN and CDR2 is SYDVKM in the germline V gene. The CDR3 is 15 amino acids. V gave up 2 bases and J gave up 7 bases, with 17 bases separating them. The CDR3 DNA reads TGTGCCAGCAGTTTACTCTTCTGGGCAGGGTCTGGCTACACCTTC. Its protein product is CASSLLFWAGSGYTF.

The CDR3 DNA is TGTGCCAGCAGTCGGACAGGGGGCCTGTACGAGCAGTACTTC. Amino acids: CASSRTGGLYEQYF. The chain has TRBV28 and TRBJ2-7, with 11 bases fitting TRBD1. The CDR3 has 14 residues. Germline CDR1 is MDHEN and CDR2 is SYDVKM. V lost 5 bases and J lost 4; bases outside the gene matches: 4.

This clone was counted once. The chain is built from TRBV6-1 and TRBJ1-1; perhaps TRBD1 as D (5 bases). This CDR3 has 13 amino acids. CDR1 is MNHNS and CDR2 is SASEGT in the germline V gene. Trimming took 2 bases from V and 4 from J, leaving 8 bases between them. The CDR3 region is CASSELGGTEAFF. Here the CDR3 DNA reads TGTGCCAGCAGTGAATTGGGGGGCACTGAAGCTTTCTTT.

The CDR3 DNA is TGCGCCAGCAGCTTCCTAGCGGGAGGCTACGAGCAGTACTTC. Translated: CASSFLAGGYEQYF. The chain carries TRBV5-1 and TRBJ2-7; TRBD2 matches at 11 bases. Trimming at V came to 2 bases and at J to 3 bases, leaving 1 base not matched to a gene. Per germline, CDR1 SGHRS and CDR2 YFSETQ. The CDR3 loop spans 14 amino acids.

The chain recombines TRBV5-1 with TRBJ2-4; 8 bases fit TRBD1. The CDR3 extends over 13 amino acids. Germline trimming cut 0 bases from V and 9 bases from J; bases unmatched to any gene: 2. Germline assignment: CDR1 SGHRS and CDR2 YFSETQ. The CDR3 spells CASSLATGGIQYF. Here the CDR3 DNA reads TGCGCCAGCAGCTTGGCCACAGGGGGCATTCAGTACTTC.

The chain links TRBV28 to TRBJ2-7; no firm D call. Germline CDR1 is MDHEN and CDR2 is SYDVKM. This CDR3 region has 12 residues. V lost 3 bases to trimming and J lost 4 bases, with 7 bases between them. The CDR3 coding sequence is TGTGCCAGCAGTTTTCCGGGTTACGAGCAGTACTTC. Its protein is CASSFPGYEQYF.

This clone was recorded only once. The chain links TRBV7-8 to TRBJ2-7; tentative D call: TRBD2 (5 bases). CDR1 and CDR2 from the germline V gene are SGHVS and FQNEAQ. The CDR3 has 14 amino acids. Trimming took 5 bases from V and 0 from J, leaving 11 bases between them. CDR3 residues: CASSHNRDSYEQYF. Here the CDR3 DNA reads TGTGCCAGCAGCCATAACCGGGACTCCTACGAGCAGTACTTC.

The V and J genes are TRBV6-6 and TRBJ1-2; D gene unclear. V lost 5 bases to trimming and J lost 1 base, with 2 bases between them. The germline CDR1 and CDR2 sequences are MNHNY and SVGAGI (reference sequence). The CDR3 loop spans 11 amino acids. Written as DNA, the CDR3 is TGTGCCAGCAGTAATAACTATGGCTACACCTTC. Protein sequence: CASSNNYGYTF.

The V call is TRBV6-1, the J call TRBJ2-7, with 7 bases lining up with TRBD2. CDR3 length: 15 residues. With 1 base clipped from V and 3 bases from J, the junction kept 6 bases outside the gene matches. Germline V lookup: CDR1 MNHNS, CDR2 SASEGT. The CDR3 DNA is TGTGCCAGCAGTGAAGGGTCAGGGAGGGGCTACGAGCAGTACTTC. Its protein is CASSEGSGRGYEQYF.

The chain carries TRBV7-9 and TRBJ2-5; D uncertain. V lost 2 bases, J lost 5 bases, and 6 bases lay in between. Germline CDR1 SEHNR, CDR2 FQNEAQ (reference sequence). This CDR3 region has 12 residues. The CDR3 DNA sequence: TGTGCCAGCAGCTTATTTGGGGAGACCCAGTACTTC. Protein product: CASSLFGETQYF.

The chain carries TRBV19 and TRBJ2-3, with D perhaps TRBD2 (5 bases). The CDR3 is 14 amino acids. V was shortened by 5 bases and J by 2 bases, with 11 bases between the two germline ends. In germline, CDR1 is LNHDA, CDR2 SQIVND (reference sequence). The CDR3 spells CASSVSDYTDTQYF. The CDR3, as DNA: TGTGCCAGTAGTGTTAGCGACTACACAGATACGCAGTATTTT.

The chain recombines TRBV28 with TRBJ2-2; 7 bases align to TRBD2. V lost 4 bases to trimming and J lost 5 bases; unmatched junction nucleotides: 13. The CDR3 totals 17 residues. The germline V gene has CDR1 MDHEN and CDR2 SYDVKM. This CDR3 is CASSSLGREKVTGELFF. DNA for the CDR3: TGTGCCAGCAGTTCCCTTGGGCGGGAGAAAGTGACCGGGGAGCTGTTTTTT.

The V and J genes are TRBV28 and TRBJ1-4; D might be TRBD1 (5 bases). The CDR3 totals 14 residues. Trimming left V 0 bases short and J 4 bases short, with 6 bases between. In germline, CDR1 is MDHEN, CDR2 SYDVKM. CDR3 sequence reads: CASSLWGRNEKLFF. CDR3 coding DNA: TGTGCCAGCAGTTTATGGGGGCGTAATGAAAAACTGTTTTTT.

The CDR3 DNA is TGTGCCAGCAGCTTTGGGCGGGAGGGCCCCGGGGAGCTGTTTTTT. Protein product: CASSFGREGPGELFF. This chain uses TRBV7-8 with TRBJ2-2; TRBD2 matches 9 bases. Germline trimming cut 3 bases from V and 6 bases from J; bases unmatched to any gene: 5. The CDR3 runs to 15 residues. Germline CDR1 is SGHVS and CDR2 is FQNEAQ. Full variable domain (missing parts from reference TRBV7-8 and TRBJ2-2): GAGVSQSPRYKVAKRGQDVALRCDPISGHVSLFWYQQALGQGPEFLTYFQNEAQLDKSGLPSDRFFAERPEGSVSTLKIQRTQQEDSAVYLCASSFGREGPGELFFGEGSRLTVL.

This chain connects TRBV6-6 to TRBJ2-1; 13 nucleotides align to TRBD2. Germline lookup yields CDR1 MNHNY and CDR2 SVGAGI (reference sequence). The trim removed 5 bases at V and 6 bases at J, leaving 4 bases unmatched. This CDR3 is built from 15 residues. In DNA, the CDR3 is TGTGCCAGCAGTCAAGGACTAGCGGGGGTCAATGAGCAGTTCTTC. It specifies CASSQGLAGVNEQFF.

The V and J genes are TRBV18 and TRBJ2-7; TRBD1 aligns across 7 bases. The CDR3 is made up of 16 amino acids. V lost 4 bases and J lost 6; bases outside the gene matches: 15. The germline gives CDR1 KGHSH, CDR2 LQKENI. In DNA, the CDR3 is TGTGCCAGCTCACTTAACAGGGGTGGGCTTCTCGGCGAGCAGTACTTC. This codes for CASSLNRGGLLGEQYF. The entire variable domain, with the rest obtained from reference TRBV18 and TRBJ2-7, is as follows: NAGVMQNPRHLVRRRGQEARLRCSPMKGHSHVYWYRQLPEEGLKFMVYLQKENIIDESGMPKERFSAEFPKEGPSILRIQQVVRGDSAAYFCASSLNRGGLLGEQYFGPGTRLTVT.

The J gene is TRBJ2-1, the V gene TRBV28, with D perhaps TRBD2 (5 bases). V lost 2 bases and J lost 0, with 8 bases in between. Per germline, CDR1 MDHEN and CDR2 SYDVKM. This CDR3 has 15 residues. The CDR3 is CASSLRRTSYNEQFF. CDR3 nucleotide sequence: TGTGCCAGCAGTTTACGGAGGACCTCCTACAATGAGCAGTTCTTC. Drawing the rest from reference TRBV28 and TRBJ2-1, the complete variable domain is DVKVTQSSRYLVKRTGEKVFLECVQDMDHENMFWYRQDPGLGLRLIYFSYDVKMKEKGDIPEGYSVSREKKERFSLILESASTNQTSMYLCASSLRRTSYNEQFFGPGTRLTVL.

This clone was observed once. The chain couples TRBV19 to TRBJ1-1; TRBD1 is a possible D gene (6 bases). The CDR3 is 13 residues long. V was clipped by 8 bases and J by 1 base, with 11 bases between them. Germline CDR1 LNHDA, CDR2 SQIVND (reference sequence). DNA of the CDR3: TGTGCCAGTCGGGGGGCGGGGAACACTGAAGCTTTCTTT. Amino acid sequence: CASRGAGNTEAFF.

V and J are TRBV6-6 and TRBJ1-5; TRBD1 might be the D (5 bases). V lost 6 bases to trimming and J lost 10 bases, with 16 bases between them. Germline V gene sequence: CDR1 MNHNY, CDR2 SVGAGI (reference sequence). This CDR3 has 13 amino acids. The CDR3 region has the DNA TGTGCCAGCAGGAGGGACCAGAGAGCACCCCAGCATTTT. Residues: CASRRDQRAPQHF.